A selection of T cell receptor beta chains follows, all from one sample in a study of T cell responses to AZD1222 COVID-19 vaccine. Sequenced by immunoSEQ multiplex PCR; TCRdb stores in-frame clones only, minus some. The sample consists of around 150,000 clones, under 95% of them appearing once. This specimen was peripheral blood, taken 28 days after the second AZD1222 dose. These receptors all stem from an adult who received the AZD1222 COVID-19 vaccine. Both conserved end residues are trimmed from each CDR3. The order of the fields is J gene, V gene, CDR3 protein.

>TRBJ2-2|TRBV11-1
ASSALAPGELF
>TRBJ1-4|TRBV7-3
ASSLPLPGPANSEKLF
>TRBJ1-2|TRBV6-5
ASSYSVEGTGGYT
>TRBJ2-1|TRBV14
ASSPGTSGYNEQF
>TRBJ1-2|TRBV6-5
ASSSPGTDYGYT
>TRBJ1-5|TRBV6-2/TRBV6-3
ASSSGFGNQPQH
>TRBJ2-7|TRBV4-1
ASSQDLSGARYEQY
>TRBJ1-1|TRBV7-8
ASSLARQGGVNTEAF
>TRBJ1-1|TRBV2
ASNAANTEAF
>TRBJ1-5|TRBV6-6
ASSPTRGASNQPQH
>TRBJ1-1|TRBV28
ASSSRGTEAF
>TRBJ1-6|TRBV30
AWTPGQPISPLH
>TRBJ2-3|TRBV4-1
ASSQALVSGGARADTQY
>TRBJ2-5|TRBV15
ATSRDGQVGETQY
>TRBJ1-3|TRBV19
ASSIEPGQYGNTIY
>TRBJ2-1|TRBV19
ASSPPGQHYNEQF
>TRBJ1-4|TRBV9
ASSPHDANEKLF
>TRBJ2-5|TRBV30
AWSRTSGMGETQY
>TRBJ1-6|TRBV19
ATKGRDRLESPLH
>TRBJ2-3|TRBV28
AGGRPGLAGDTDTQY
>TRBJ1-4|TRBV5-1
ASSLTSTNEKLF
>TRBJ1-1|TRBV12-3/TRBV12-4
ASREMNTEAF
>TRBJ2-7|TRBV18
ATSPGQGYEQY
>TRBJ1-1|TRBV10-3
AISETGTGFEAF
>TRBJ2-2|TRBV4-2
ASSQDQELF
>TRBJ2-7|TRBV30
AWRAPGLSHEQY